This is a list of T cell receptor beta chains from one sample in a study of T cells in Graves' hyperthyroidism and ophthalmopathy. Using its own MiXCR run on the multiplex PCR reads, TCRdb lists one record per CDR3 protein. In the table there are under 550,000 distinct CDR3 sequences, approximately 14% of which are singletons. The sequencing sample was made of blood. These TCRs come from a woman between 18 and 30 years old with Graves' hyperthyroidism. CDR3s include the opening cysteine and the closing phenylalanine or tryptophan. Fields, in order: J gene, V gene, D gene, clone size, CDR3 DNA, CDR3 protein. D genes are given only for firm matches. A row's size may be missing; if present it is once, few, many or a size class.

>TRBJ1-2|TRBV2|.|many
TGTGCCAGCAGTGGCAGCAACTATGGCTACACCTTC
CASSGSNYGYTF
>TRBJ2-5|TRBV6-2/TRBV6-3|TRBD2|.
TGTGCCAGCACCCTAGCGGGAGGAGAGACCCAGTACTTC
CASTLAGGETQYF
>TRBJ2-7|TRBV27|.|many
TGTGCCAGCAGTTTATCGACCGGGAGACCCTCGAAGCAGTACTTC
CASSLSTGRPSKQYF
>TRBJ2-7|TRBV20-1|.|.
TGCAGTGCCAATCCTGGGGGATTCTACGAGCAGTACTTC
CSANPGGFYEQYF
>TRBJ2-5|TRBV29-1|TRBD1|.
TGCAGCGTTGGGGGGACAGGGTGGTACCAAGAGACCCAGTACTTC
CSVGGTGWYQETQYF
>TRBJ2-2|TRBV20-1|.|few
TGCAGTGCTAGAAGAGGCAGAGCCGGGGAGCTGTTTTTT
CSARRGRAGELFF
>TRBJ2-7|TRBV6-5|.|many
TGTGCCAGCAGTTATGTAGGGCAGGGCACCTACGAGCAGTACTTC
CASSYVGQGTYEQYF
>TRBJ1-6|TRBV27|.|.
TGTGCCAGCAGTTTTTTTGGACTAGCTAATTCACCCCTCCACTTT
CASSFFGLANSPLHF
>TRBJ1-5|TRBV27|.|many
TGTGCCAGCAGTCCCAGTCGTGGAGTTAGCAATCAGCCCCAGCATTTT
CASSPSRGVSNQPQHF
>TRBJ2-7|TRBV7-9|TRBD2|many
TGTGCCAGCACCGCGGGGGACTACGAGCAGTACTTC
CASTAGDYEQYF
>TRBJ1-2|TRBV3-1|TRBD1|.
TGTGCCAGCAGCCGGCCGGGACAGGGTAAGGACTATGGCTACACCTTC
CASSRPGQGKDYGYTF
>TRBJ2-7|TRBV7-9|.|.
TGTGCCAGCAGCCCCGGTGGGGATTTCGCCGAGCAGTACTTC
CASSPGGDFAEQYF
>TRBJ2-6|TRBV12-3/TRBV12-4|TRBD2|many
TGTGCCAGCATCCAAAGCGGGGTTGGGGCCAACGTCCTGACTTTC
CASIQSGVGANVLTF
>TRBJ1-2|TRBV28|.|many
TGTGCCAGCAGTTTCATGTCTAAGGAGGGCTACACCTTC
CASSFMSKEGYTF
>TRBJ1-2|TRBV7-2|.|many
TGTGCCAGCAGCTTAGACGGAGCTAATGGCTACACCTTC
CASSLDGANGYTF
>TRBJ2-5|TRBV10-3|.|.
TGTGCCATCAGTGTCGGGACCCGAGAGACCCAGTACTTC
CAISVGTRETQYF
>TRBJ2-3|TRBV7-9|.|many
TGTGCCAGCAGCTTGAAAGGGGTACTCACAGATACGCAGTATTTT
CASSLKGVLTDTQYF
>TRBJ2-1|TRBV27|TRBD2|many
TGTGCCAGCAGGGGGCAACTAGCGGGAGGGCCGCTGTACAATGAGCAGTTCTTC
CASRGQLAGGPLYNEQFF
>TRBJ1-2|TRBV7-2|.|many
TGTGCCAGCAGCCGCAACTCGGGGGCCAAGGGCTACACCTTC
CASSRNSGAKGYTF
>TRBJ2-1|TRBV11-1|TRBD1|.
TGTGCCAGCAATACCCCCCCAGGGGGCTCCTACAATGAGCAGTTCTTC
CASNTPPGGSYNEQFF
>TRBJ2-1|TRBV20-1|TRBD1|many
TGCAGTGCCGCACACGCGCAGGGGGCATCTCATGAGCAGTTCTTC
CSAAHAQGASHEQFF
>TRBJ2-7|TRBV30|TRBD2|.
TGTGCCTGGGACGCGGGACTAGCGGAAATCTACGAGCAGTACTTC
CAWDAGLAEIYEQYF
>TRBJ2-3|TRBV20-1|.|few
TGCAGTGCTAGAGACGAGACCAGGGCAGATACGCAGTATTTT
CSARDETRADTQYF
>TRBJ2-1|TRBV7-9|.|many
TGTGCCAGCAGCTCAAGGACCCTGTCGAATGAGCAGTTCTTC
CASSSRTLSNEQFF
>TRBJ1-5|TRBV3-1|.|.
TGTGCCAGCAGCCTCACAGGCCAACAGCCCCAGCATTTT
CASSLTGQQPQHF
>TRBJ2-1|TRBV4-1|TRBD1|few
TGCGCCAGCAGCCAACGGACAGGAACCTACAATGAGCAGTTCTTC
CASSQRTGTYNEQFF
>TRBJ1-5|TRBV19|TRBD1|.
TGTGCCAGTAGTATCCAGATACAGGGGGCGAGCAATCAGCCCCAGCATTTT
CASSIQIQGASNQPQHF
>TRBJ1-4|TRBV7-2|TRBD1|few
TGTGCCAGCAGCTTAGCCGACAGGGAAAATGAAAAACTGTTTTTT
CASSLADRENEKLFF